Listed here are 26 T cell receptor beta chains from one sample, sequenced in a study of PD-L1 blockade in urothelial cancer. Time point in this sample: pretreatment peripheral blood. Using immunoSEQ multiplex PCR, the repertoire was profiled, and TCRdb retains in-frame clones only, with some absent. In the table there are about 63,000 clones, roughly 80% of which are singletons. The sequenced sample was PBMCs, obtained around atezolizumab (anti-PD-L1) treatment. The source is a man in his 70s with urothelial cancer.

This chain uses TRBV13 with TRBJ2-7, with 7 nucleotides matching TRBD1. V dropped 0 bases and J dropped 4; count of bases not matched to a gene: 0. The CDR3 spans 13 residues. Looked up from germline, CDR1 is PRHDT and CDR2 is FYEKMQ (reference sequence). This chain's CDR3 is CASSLGRGYEQYF. DNA for the CDR3: TGTGCCAGCAGCTTAGGCAGGGGGTACGAGCAGTACTTC. Full variable domain (outside the CDR3, taken from reference TRBV13 and TRBJ2-7): AAGVIQSPRHLIKEKRETATLKCYPIPRHDTVYWYQQGPGQDPQFLISFYEKMQSDKGSIPDRFSAQQFSDYHSELNMSSLELGDSALYFCASSLGRGYEQYFGPGTRLTVT.

CDR3 nucleotides: TGCGCCAGCAGCCAACGACAGGGCTCCTACGAGCAGTACTTC. Protein product: CASSQRQGSYEQYF. The rearrangement joins TRBV4-3 to TRBJ2-7; TRBD1 matches 7 bases. Per germline, CDR1 LGHNA and CDR2 YSLEER. Trimming cost V 2 bases and J 0 bases; bases outside gene matches: 1. There are 14 residues in the CDR3.

This clone was recorded once. This chain uses TRBV6-5 with TRBJ1-2; D call uncertain. V lost 6 bases to trimming and J lost 2 bases, with 16 bases between them. The CDR3 runs to 15 residues. Germline V CDR1 and CDR2: MNHEY, SVGAGI. The chain's CDR3 is CASSLTGKVNYGYTF. The CDR3 DNA reads TGTGCCAGCAGCTTAACGGGGAAGGTGAACTATGGCTACACCTTC.

The chain has TRBV9 and TRBJ1-3; tentative D call: TRBD1 (5 bases). Germline V gives CDR1 SGDLS, CDR2 YYNGEE. V was cut by 4 bases and J by 3 bases, with 14 bases left in between. The CDR3 has 15 residues. DNA for the CDR3: TGTGCCAGCAGCATCCAGGGCATAGGTGGAAACACCATATATTTT. Its translation: CASSIQGIGGNTIYF.

This chain links TRBV11-3 with TRBJ1-1, with D perhaps matching TRBD1 (5 bases). The ends were cut back, 1 base at V and 1 base at J, with 16 bases in the middle. This CDR3 has 17 residues. Germline CDR1 SGHNT, CDR2 YENEEA. This chain's CDR3 is CASSLAGWGRGNTEAFF. The CDR3 nucleotides are TGTGCCAGCAGCTTAGCAGGGTGGGGTCGCGGGAACACTGAAGCTTTCTTT. The whole variable domain, remainder taken from reference TRBV11-3 and TRBJ1-1, is EAGVVQSPRYKIIEKKQPVAFWCNPISGHNTLYWYLQNLGQGPELLIRYENEEAVDDSQLPKDRFSAERLKGVDSTLKIQPAELGDSAVYLCASSLAGWGRGNTEAFFGQGTRLTVV.

This chain joins TRBV7-3 and TRBJ2-2, with TRBD1 as a possible D gene (5 bases). Trimming took off 6 bases at V and 4 bases at J, with 18 bases between the two ends. The CDR3 is 16 residues long. CDR1 is SGHTA and CDR2 is FQGTGA in the germline V gene. The CDR3 DNA is TGTGCCAGCAGTTTGGCAGGGTTCGATGGCACCGGGGAGCTGTTTTTT. Its translation is CASSLAGFDGTGELFF.

The genes are TRBV7-2 and TRBJ2-5; TRBD2 aligns across 7 bases. The trim removed 1 base at V and 5 bases at J, leaving 1 base unmatched. The germline CDR1 and CDR2 sequences are SGHTA and FQGNSA. This CDR3 is built from 13 residues. The CDR3 coding sequence is TGTGCCAGCAGCTTAGTGGGGGGGGAGACCCAGTACTTC. Its protein product is CASSLVGGETQYF.

The CDR3 DNA follows: TGTGCCAGCAGCTTAGGGACAACTAGCGGGAGGGCCAATGAGCAGTTCTTC. This encodes CASSLGTTSGRANEQFF. The V call is TRBV11-3, the J call TRBJ2-1; 13 bases match TRBD2. In germline, CDR1 is SGHNT, CDR2 YENEEA. V was clipped by 1 base and J by 6 bases; unmatched bases: 6. The CDR3 spans 17 residues.

V gene TRBV6-5 combines with J gene TRBJ2-2, with TRBD1 matching over 8 bases. The CDR3 sequence is 15 residues long. V shed 8 bases, J shed 1 base, and the junction held 6 bases outside the gene matches. The germline CDR1 and CDR2 sequences are MNHEY and SVGAGI. Here the CDR3 DNA reads TGTGCCAGCTCCTTAGGGACAGGGAACACCGGGGAGCTGTTTTTT. Its translation: CASSLGTGNTGELFF.

This chain connects TRBV11-1 to TRBJ1-1, with 10 bases that match TRBD1. The CDR3 totals 15 residues. V trimming: 5 bases; J trimming: 8 bases; junction bases outside the gene matches: 11. Looked up from germline, CDR1 is SGHAT and CDR2 is FQDESV (reference sequence). This chain's CDR3 is CASSPNPGQGFEAFF. Written as DNA, the CDR3 is TGTGCCAGCAGCCCAAATCCGGGACAGGGGTTCGAAGCTTTCTTT.

The chain combines TRBV11-3 with TRBJ2-7; maybe TRBD1 (6 bases). The CDR3 has 15 amino acids. Trimming cost V 5 bases and J 5 bases, with 19 bases left between them. Looked up from germline, CDR1 is SGHNT and CDR2 is YENEEA. For the CDR3, the DNA is TGTGCCAGCAGCATACCCCCACAGGGTAGGAACGAGCAGTACTTC. Protein: CASSIPPQGRNEQYF.

The rearrangement joins TRBV4-3 to TRBJ2-6, with D possibly being TRBD2 (6 bases). Germline CDR1 LGHNA, CDR2 YSLEER. The CDR3 is 18 residues long. Trimming left V 4 bases short and J 1 base short, with 17 bases between. For the CDR3, the DNA is TGCGCCAGCAGCCCGCGGGACGGGGGTCCTTCTGGGGCCAACGTCCTGACTTTC. Its translation is CASSPRDGGPSGANVLTF.

The chain employs TRBV9 and TRBJ2-1; perhaps TRBD2 as D (7 bases). V lost 2 bases, J lost 5 bases, and 17 bases lay in between. The CDR3 has 16 amino acids. The germline V gene encodes CDR1 SGDLS and CDR2 YYNGEE. Written as DNA, the CDR3 is TGTGCCAGCAGCGTTAGAGGGGGGGGAAACGACAATGAGCAGTTCTTC. Encoded protein: CASSVRGGGNDNEQFF.

The chain uses TRBV11-2 and TRBJ2-2, with TRBD1 matching 7 bases. The CDR3 has 13 amino acids. V trimming: 3 bases; J trimming: 6 bases; junction bases outside the gene matches: 1. In germline, CDR1 is SGHAT, CDR2 FQNNGV. The CDR3, as DNA: TGTGCCAGCAGCTTTGACAGGGCCGGGGAGCTGTTTTTT. Residues: CASSFDRAGELFF.

This chain uses TRBV27 with TRBJ1-1; D gene uncertain. CDR1 MNHEY and CDR2 SMNVEV come from the germline V gene (reference sequence). V lost 5 bases and J 0 bases, leaving 10 bases between the germline ends. The CDR3 is 14 residues long. The CDR3, as DNA: TGTGCCAGCAGTCAGCCGGGATTGAACACTGAAGCTTTCTTT. Translation gives CASSQPGLNTEAFF.

The rearrangement uses TRBV5-6 and TRBJ2-1, with 8 bases matching TRBD2. The CDR3 consists of 13 residues. V lost 0 bases and J lost 12; bases outside the gene matches: 5. The germline gives CDR1 SGHDT, CDR2 YYEEEE. The CDR3 DNA reads TGTGCCAGCAGCTTGGGGAGCGGGAGTCGGCAGTTCTTC. It translates to CASSLGSGSRQFF.

The chain combines TRBV19 with TRBJ1-1; D ambiguous. V was trimmed by 3 bases and J by 11 bases, leaving 13 bases between them. This CDR3 region has 12 residues. CDR1 is LNHDA and CDR2 is SQIVND in the germline V gene (reference sequence). CDR3 region: CASSMAPGSAFF. CDR3 coding DNA: TGTGCCAGTAGTATGGCTCCCGGGAGCGCTTTCTTT.

The CDR3 DNA reads as TGTGCCAGCAGTTTCGGGACAGAGTCCTACGAGCAGTACTTC. Its translation is CASSFGTESYEQYF. The chain couples TRBV27 to TRBJ2-7, with 7 bases aligning to TRBD1. After removal of 3 bases from V and 1 base from J, the junction contained 3 bases not matched to a gene. The germline CDR1 and CDR2 sequences are MNHEY and SMNVEV (reference sequence). CDR3 size: 14 residues.

This chain connects TRBV4-1 to TRBJ1-6; TRBD1 aligns across 10 bases. J gave up 5 bases and V 1 base, and 5 bases lay outside the gene matches. In germline, CDR1 is MGHRA, CDR2 YSYEKL. This CDR3 contains 17 residues. The CDR3 spells CASSQAGTGDNNSPLHF. CDR3 bases: TGCGCCAGCAGCCAAGCCGGGACAGGGGACAATAATTCACCCCTCCACTTT.

The rearrangement links TRBV9 to TRBJ1-3; tentatively, D is TRBD1 (5 bases). From germline, CDR1 is SGDLS and CDR2 YYNGEE. Trimming left V 0 bases short and J 2 bases short, with 12 bases between. The CDR3 runs 16 residues. The CDR3, as DNA: TGTGCCAGCAGCGTAGAAAGGGGTCTAGCTGGAAACACCATATATTTT. Translating it yields CASSVERGLAGNTIYF.

The chain employs TRBV14 and TRBJ1-1; the D gene is possibly TRBD1 (6 bases). V dropped 2 bases and J dropped 11 bases, with 15 bases sitting between them. CDR1 is SGHDN and CDR2 is FVKESK in the germline V gene. The CDR3 length is 13 residues. CDR3 region: CASSQQGQTGAFF. The CDR3 DNA sequence: TGTGCCAGCAGCCAACAGGGGCAAACGGGGGCTTTCTTT.

The gene calls are TRBV5-1 and TRBJ2-7; D not resolved. CDR1 SGHRS and CDR2 YFSETQ come from the germline V gene. V gave up 0 bases and J gave up 0 bases, with 4 bases separating them. The CDR3 extends over 13 amino acids. The CDR3 DNA follows: TGCGCCAGCAGCTTGGGCAGCTCCTACGAGCAGTACTTC. As protein: CASSLGSSYEQYF.

DNA of the CDR3: TGTGCCAGCAGTGGGGACAGGGATTCCTACGAGCAGTACTTC. Translating gives CASSGDRDSYEQYF. The V and J genes are TRBV6-5 and TRBJ2-7; 9 bases agree with TRBD1. Germline loops: CDR1 MNHEY, CDR2 SVGAGI. J was trimmed by 1 base and V by 5 bases; bases with no gene match: 3. The length of the CDR3 is 14 residues.

CDR3 nucleotides: TGTGCCTGGCAACGTTTAGCGGGAGGGACCGGGGAGCTGTTTTTT. Protein product: CAWQRLAGGTGELFF. This chain connects TRBV30 to TRBJ2-2; 11 bases are a match to TRBD2. The trim removed 5 bases at V and 5 bases at J, leaving 7 bases unmatched. The length of the CDR3 is 15 residues. Per germline, CDR1 GTSNPN and CDR2 SVGIG (reference sequence).

The chain links TRBV4-3 to TRBJ2-1; 9 positions agree with TRBD2. The trim removed 3 bases at V and 6 bases at J, leaving 9 bases unmatched. The germline V gene has CDR1 LGHNA and CDR2 YSLEER. The CDR3 covers 16 residues. The CDR3 reads CASSQVGTSWGNEQFF. The CDR3 DNA sequence: TGCGCCAGCAGCCAGGTGGGGACTAGCTGGGGCAATGAGCAGTTCTTC.

A single count supports this clone. J is TRBJ2-1 and V is TRBV4-1; D remains ambiguous. The CDR3 is 15 amino acids. The V gene lost 1 base and the J gene lost 5 bases, with 12 bases spanning the gap. Germline assignment: CDR1 MGHRA and CDR2 YSYEKL. The CDR3 here is CASSQVLLDNNEQFF. The CDR3 DNA reads as TGCGCCAGCAGCCAAGTCTTACTCGACAACAATGAGCAGTTCTTC.